These 7 T cell receptor beta chains originate from one sample sequenced in a study of T cell repertoires in cytomegalovirus infection. One entry per CDR3 protein, called by TCRdb with MiXCR from the reads. The table records 200,000 to 250,000 distinct CDR3 sequences, about 20% of them present only once. What was sequenced was CD8+ T cells from PBMCs. These receptors were taken from a human donor in good health (CMV status not recorded). Some clones in this sample may be carry-over from other donors' samples.

V gene TRBV9 combines with J gene TRBJ1-2, with D maybe TRBD1 (5 bases). This CDR3 has 12 amino acids. The V gene's germline CDR1 is SGDLS and CDR2 YYNGEE. V was trimmed by 4 bases and J by 6 bases, leaving 10 bases between them. Here the CDR3 reads CASSRRTNGYTF. DNA for the CDR3: TGTGCCAGCAGCCGTAGGACAAATGGCTACACCTTC.

This chain connects TRBV20-1 to TRBJ2-5; 7 bases are shared with TRBD2. This CDR3 is built from 11 residues. V was pared by 6 bases and J by 5 bases, with 3 bases of the junction left unmatched. The V gene's germline CDR1 is DFQATT and CDR2 SNEGSKA (reference sequence). CDR3 in amino acids: CSAWEGETQYF. The CDR3, as DNA: TGCAGTGCATGGGAGGGTGAGACCCAGTACTTC.

The chain combines TRBV4-1 with TRBJ2-1; D uncertain. CDR1 and CDR2 from the germline V gene are MGHRA and YSYEKL. The V end lost 3 bases, the J end lost 5 bases, and 8 bases lay between the germline ends. The CDR3 is 13 residues long. The CDR3 sequence: CASSQELDNEQFF. The CDR3, as DNA: TGCGCCAGCAGCCAGGAGTTAGACAATGAGCAGTTCTTC.

This clonotype showed up many times. The V call is TRBV12-3 or TRBV12-4, the J call TRBJ2-5; 7 nucleotides match TRBD2. There are 15 residues in the CDR3. J was trimmed by 3 bases and V by 5 bases; bases with no gene match: 9. This CDR3 reads CASSLSPSGEETQYF. The CDR3 coding sequence is TGTGCCAGCAGTCTCTCCCCTAGCGGAGAAGAGACCCAGTACTTC.

This clonotype has a count of ten or more. The genes are TRBV7-2 and TRBJ2-5; the match to TRBD2 covers 8 bases. Germline trimming cut 0 bases from V and 5 bases from J; bases unmatched to any gene: 8. Germline CDR1 SGHTA, CDR2 FQGNSA. There are 16 residues in the CDR3. CDR3 DNA: TGTGCCAGCAGCTTAGCTCATTGGGCTAGCGGGGAGACCCAGTACTTC. This sequence encodes CASSLAHWASGETQYF. Drawing the rest from reference TRBV7-2 and TRBJ2-5, the complete variable domain is GAGVSQSPSNKVTEKGKDVELRCDPISGHTALYWYRQSLGQGLEFLIYFQGNSAPDKSGLPSDRFSAERTGGSVSTLTIQRTQQEDSAVYLCASSLAHWASGETQYFGPGTRLLVL.

The chain is built from TRBV29-1 and TRBJ2-1, with a weak D call TRBD1 (6 bases). Germline V gene lookup returns CDR1 SQVTM and CDR2 ANQGSEA. Trimming cost V 6 bases and J 3 bases, with 6 bases left between them. The CDR3 covers 11 residues. CDR3 sequence (DNA): TGCAGCGTGGACAGCTACAATGAGCAGTTCTTC. Amino acid sequence: CSVDSYNEQFF.

V gene TRBV28 combines with J gene TRBJ2-3; no clear D gene. The CDR3 runs 14 residues. V lost 3 bases to trimming and J lost 0 bases, with 7 bases between them. Per germline, CDR1 MDHEN and CDR2 SYDVKM. CDR3 amino acids: CASSLLISTDTQYF. The DNA for the CDR3 is TGTGCCAGCAGTTTGTTGATTAGCACAGATACGCAGTATTTT.